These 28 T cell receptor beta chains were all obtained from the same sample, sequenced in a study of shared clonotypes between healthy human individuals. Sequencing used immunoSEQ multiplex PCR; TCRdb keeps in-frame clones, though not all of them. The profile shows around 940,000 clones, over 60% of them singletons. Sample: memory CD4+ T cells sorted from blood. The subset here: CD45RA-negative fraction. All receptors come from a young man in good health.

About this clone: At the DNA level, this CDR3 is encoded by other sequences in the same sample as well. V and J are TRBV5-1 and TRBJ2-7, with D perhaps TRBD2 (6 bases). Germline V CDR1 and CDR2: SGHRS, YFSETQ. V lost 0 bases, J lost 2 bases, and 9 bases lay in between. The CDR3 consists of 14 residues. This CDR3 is CASSLAGGAYEQYF. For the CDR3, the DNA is TGCGCCAGCAGCTTGGCCGGGGGTGCCTACGAGCAGTACTTC.

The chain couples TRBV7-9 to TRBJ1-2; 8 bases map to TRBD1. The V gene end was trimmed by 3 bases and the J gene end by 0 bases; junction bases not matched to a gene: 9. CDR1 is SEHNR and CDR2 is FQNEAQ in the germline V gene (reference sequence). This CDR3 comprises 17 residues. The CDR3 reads CASSFVPGQEANYGYTF. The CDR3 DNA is TGTGCCAGCAGCTTTGTCCCGGGACAGGAGGCTAACTATGGCTACACCTTC.

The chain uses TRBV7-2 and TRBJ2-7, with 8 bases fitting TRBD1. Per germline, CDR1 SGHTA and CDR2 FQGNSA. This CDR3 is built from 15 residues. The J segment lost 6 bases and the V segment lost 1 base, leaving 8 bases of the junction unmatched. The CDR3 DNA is TGTGCCAGCAGCTTAGAAGGACAGGGTAGATTCGAGCAGTACTTC. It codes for CASSLEGQGRFEQYF. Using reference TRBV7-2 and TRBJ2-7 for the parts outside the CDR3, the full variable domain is GAGVSQSPSNKVTEKGKDVELRCDPISGHTALYWYRQSLGQGLEFLIYFQGNSAPDKSGLPSDRFSAERTGGSVSTLTIQRTQQEDSAVYLCASSLEGQGRFEQYFGPGTRLTVT.

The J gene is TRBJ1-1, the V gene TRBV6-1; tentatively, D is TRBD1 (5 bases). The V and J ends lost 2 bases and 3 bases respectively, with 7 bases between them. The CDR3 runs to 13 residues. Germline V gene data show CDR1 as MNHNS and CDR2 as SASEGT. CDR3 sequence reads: CASSEPRDTEAFF. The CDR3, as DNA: TGTGCCAGCAGTGAACCCAGGGACACTGAAGCTTTCTTT.

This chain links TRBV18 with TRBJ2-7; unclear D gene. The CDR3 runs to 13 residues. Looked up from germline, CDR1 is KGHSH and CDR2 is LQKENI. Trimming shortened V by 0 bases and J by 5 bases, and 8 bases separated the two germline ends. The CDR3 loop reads CASSPPSQNEQYF. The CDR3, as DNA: TGTGCCAGCTCACCACCGTCCCAAAACGAGCAGTACTTC.

CDR3 region: CASSAGQGATSNVLTF. In DNA form, the CDR3 reads TGTGCCAGCAGCGCTGGACAGGGGGCAACCTCCAACGTCCTGACTTTC. The chain recombines TRBV11-2 with TRBJ2-6; 11 nucleotides agree with TRBD1. Losses at the gene ends were 5 bases for V and 8 bases for J; bases not matched to a gene: 8. The CDR3 is made up of 16 amino acids. Per germline, CDR1 SGHAT and CDR2 FQNNGV.

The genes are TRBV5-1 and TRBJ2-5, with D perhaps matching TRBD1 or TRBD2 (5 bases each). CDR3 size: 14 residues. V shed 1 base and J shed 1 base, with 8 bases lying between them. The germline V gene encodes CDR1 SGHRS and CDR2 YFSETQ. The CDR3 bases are TGCGCCAGCAGCTTGAGGGACGGCCAAGAGACCCAGTACTTC. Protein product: CASSLRDGQETQYF.

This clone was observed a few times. CDR3 in amino acids: CASSSTGRYTEAFF. CDR3 DNA sequence: TGTGCCAGCTCATCTACAGGACGATACACTGAAGCTTTCTTT. The V and J genes are TRBV18 and TRBJ1-1, with D tentatively TRBD1 (5 bases). CDR1 KGHSH and CDR2 LQKENI come from the germline V gene. The V gene lost 5 bases and the J gene lost 3 bases, with 13 bases spanning the gap. This CDR3 contains 14 residues.

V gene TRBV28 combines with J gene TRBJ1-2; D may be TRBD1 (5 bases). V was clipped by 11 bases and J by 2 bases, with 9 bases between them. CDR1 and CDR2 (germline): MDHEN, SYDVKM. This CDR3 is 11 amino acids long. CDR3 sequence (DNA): TGTGCCTCGGGGGAGAACTATGGCTACACCTTC. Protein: CASGENYGYTF.

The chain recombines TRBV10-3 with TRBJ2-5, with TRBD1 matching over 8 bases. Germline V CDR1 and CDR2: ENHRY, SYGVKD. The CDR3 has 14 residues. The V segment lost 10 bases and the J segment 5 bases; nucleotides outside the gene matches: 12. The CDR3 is CATKQGVAKETQYF. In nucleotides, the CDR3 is TGTGCCACCAAACAGGGGGTGGCTAAGGAGACCCAGTACTTC.

The CDR3 region has the DNA TGTGCCAGCAACTTAGGGGGGATCTCCTACGAGCAGTACTTC. Its protein product is CASNLGGISYEQYF. The chain combines TRBV28 with TRBJ2-7; D could derive from TRBD1 or TRBD2 (6 bases each). Germline assignment: CDR1 MDHEN and CDR2 SYDVKM. The V end lost 7 bases, the J end lost 0 bases, and 13 bases lay between the germline ends. This CDR3 comprises 14 residues.

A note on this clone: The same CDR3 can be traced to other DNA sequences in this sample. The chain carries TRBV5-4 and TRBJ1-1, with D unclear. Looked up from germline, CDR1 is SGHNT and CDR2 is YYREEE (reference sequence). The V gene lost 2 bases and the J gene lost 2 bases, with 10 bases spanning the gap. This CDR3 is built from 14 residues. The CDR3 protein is CASSLREANTEAFF. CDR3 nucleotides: TGTGCCAGCAGCTTAAGGGAAGCTAACACTGAAGCTTTCTTT.

Here the CDR3 reads CASSLGTSGMGSEQYF. CDR3 bases: TGTGCCAGCAGCCTCGGGACTAGCGGGATGGGGTCCGAGCAGTACTTC. This sequence joins TRBV9 and TRBJ2-7; 13 nucleotides line up with TRBD2. This CDR3 has 16 residues. The J segment lost 6 bases and the V segment lost 4 bases, leaving 10 bases of the junction unmatched. Germline CDR1 is SGDLS and CDR2 is YYNGEE.

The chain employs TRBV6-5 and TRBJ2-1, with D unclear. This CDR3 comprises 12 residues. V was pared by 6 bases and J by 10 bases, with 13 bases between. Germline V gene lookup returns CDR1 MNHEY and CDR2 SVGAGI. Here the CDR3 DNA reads TGTGCCAGCAGCCAGACCCGGACGGAGCAGTTCTTC. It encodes CASSQTRTEQFF.

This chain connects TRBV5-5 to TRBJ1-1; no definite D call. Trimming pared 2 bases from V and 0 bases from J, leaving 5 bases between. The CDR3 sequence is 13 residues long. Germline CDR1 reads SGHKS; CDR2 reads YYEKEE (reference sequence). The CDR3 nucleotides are TGTGCCAGCAGCTTCACCCTGAACACTGAAGCTTTCTTT. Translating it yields CASSFTLNTEAFF. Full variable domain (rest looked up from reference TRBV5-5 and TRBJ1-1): DAGVTQSPTHLIKTRGQQVTLRCSPISGHKSVSWYQQVLGQGPQFIFQYYEKEERGRGNFPDRFSARQFPNYSSELNVNALLLGDSALYLCASSFTLNTEAFFGQGTRLTVV.

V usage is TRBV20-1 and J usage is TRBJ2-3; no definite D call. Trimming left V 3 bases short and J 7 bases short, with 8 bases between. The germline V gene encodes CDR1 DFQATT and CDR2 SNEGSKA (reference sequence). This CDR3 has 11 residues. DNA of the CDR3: TGCAGTGCTAGTCTCCAGAATACGCAGTATTTT. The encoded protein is CSASLQNTQYF.

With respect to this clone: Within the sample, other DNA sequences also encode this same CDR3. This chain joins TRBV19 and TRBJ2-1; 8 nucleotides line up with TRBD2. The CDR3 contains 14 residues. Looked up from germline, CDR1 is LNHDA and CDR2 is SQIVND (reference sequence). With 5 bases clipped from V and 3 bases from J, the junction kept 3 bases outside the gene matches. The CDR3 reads CASSPRGVYNEQFF. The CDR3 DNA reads TGTGCCAGTAGTCCGCGGGGGGTCTACAATGAGCAGTTCTTC.

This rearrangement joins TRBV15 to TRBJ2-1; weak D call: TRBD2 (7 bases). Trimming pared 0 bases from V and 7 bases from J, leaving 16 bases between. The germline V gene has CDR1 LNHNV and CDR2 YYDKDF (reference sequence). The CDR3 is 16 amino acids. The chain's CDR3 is CATSRDRGAVENEQFF. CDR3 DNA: TGTGCCACCAGCAGAGATCGGGGGGCAGTCGAAAATGAGCAGTTCTTC. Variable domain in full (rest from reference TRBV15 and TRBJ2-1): DAMVIQNPRYQVTQFGKPVTLSCSQTLNHNVMYWYQQKSSQAPKLLFHYYDKDFNNEADTPDNFQSRRPNTSFCFLDIRSPGLGDTAMYLCATSRDRGAVENEQFFGPGTRLTVL.

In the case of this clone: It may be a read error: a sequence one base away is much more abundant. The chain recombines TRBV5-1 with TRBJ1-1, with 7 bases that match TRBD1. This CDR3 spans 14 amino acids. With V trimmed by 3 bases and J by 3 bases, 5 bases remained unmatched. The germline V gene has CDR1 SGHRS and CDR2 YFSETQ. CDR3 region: CASSSTGSHTEAFF. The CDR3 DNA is TGCGCCAGCAGCTCGACAGGGTCGCACACTGAAGCTTTCTTT.

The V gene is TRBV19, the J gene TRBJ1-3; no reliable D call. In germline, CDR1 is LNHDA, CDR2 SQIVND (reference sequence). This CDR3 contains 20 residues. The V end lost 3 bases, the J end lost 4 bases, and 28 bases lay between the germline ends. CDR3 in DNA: TGTGCCAGTAGTATTACGATCGGACGGTCTATTGCTCCGGGGGGAAACACCATATATTTT. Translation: CASSITIGRSIAPGGNTIYF.

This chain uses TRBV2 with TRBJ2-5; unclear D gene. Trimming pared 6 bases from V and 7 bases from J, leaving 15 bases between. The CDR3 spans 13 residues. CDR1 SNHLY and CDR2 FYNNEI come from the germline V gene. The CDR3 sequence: CASRLGVQATQYF. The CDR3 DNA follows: TGTGCCAGCAGATTGGGTGTCCAGGCGACCCAGTACTTC.

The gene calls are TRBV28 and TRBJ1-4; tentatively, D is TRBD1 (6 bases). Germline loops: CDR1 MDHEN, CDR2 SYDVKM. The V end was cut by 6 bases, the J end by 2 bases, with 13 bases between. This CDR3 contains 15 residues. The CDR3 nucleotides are TGTGCCAGCAGCCCAGGGGAGTGGACTAATGAAAAACTGTTTTTT. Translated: CASSPGEWTNEKLFF.

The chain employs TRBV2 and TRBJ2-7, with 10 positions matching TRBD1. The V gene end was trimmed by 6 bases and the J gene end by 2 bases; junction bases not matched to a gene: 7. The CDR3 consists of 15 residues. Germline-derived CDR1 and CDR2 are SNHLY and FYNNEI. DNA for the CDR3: TGTGCCAGCAGGAGGGAAGGGACAGGGGCCTACGAGCAGTACTTC. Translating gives CASRREGTGAYEQYF.

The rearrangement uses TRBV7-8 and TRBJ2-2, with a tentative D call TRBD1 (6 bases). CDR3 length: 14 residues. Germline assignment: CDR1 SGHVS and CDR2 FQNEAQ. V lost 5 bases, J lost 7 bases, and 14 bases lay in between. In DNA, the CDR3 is TGTGCCAGCAGCGTATCAGGGGAAGGCGGGGAGCTGTTTTTT. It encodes CASSVSGEGGELFF. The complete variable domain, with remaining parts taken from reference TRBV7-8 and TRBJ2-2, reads GAGVSQSPRYKVAKRGQDVALRCDPISGHVSLFWYQQALGQGPEFLTYFQNEAQLDKSGLPSDRFFAERPEGSVSTLKIQRTQQEDSAVYLCASSVSGEGGELFFGEGSRLTVL.

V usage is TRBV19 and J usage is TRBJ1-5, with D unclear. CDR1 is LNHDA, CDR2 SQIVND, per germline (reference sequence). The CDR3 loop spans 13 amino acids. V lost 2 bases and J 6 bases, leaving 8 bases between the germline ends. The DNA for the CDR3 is TGTGCCAGTAGTATAAATCGCGGTCAGCCCCAGCATTTT. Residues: CASSINRGQPQHF.

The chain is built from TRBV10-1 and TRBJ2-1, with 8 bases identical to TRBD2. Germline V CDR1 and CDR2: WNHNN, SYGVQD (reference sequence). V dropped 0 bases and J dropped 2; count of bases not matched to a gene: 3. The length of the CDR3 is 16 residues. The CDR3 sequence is CASSESGLGPYNEQFF. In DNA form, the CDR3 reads TGCGCCAGCAGTGAGTCGGGACTAGGCCCCTACAATGAGCAGTTCTTC.

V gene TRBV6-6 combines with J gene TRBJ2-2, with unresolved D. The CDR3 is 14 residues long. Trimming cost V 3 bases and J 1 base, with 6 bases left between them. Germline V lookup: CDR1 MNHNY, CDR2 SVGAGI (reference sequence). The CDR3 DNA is TGTGCCAGCAGTTATTTGCAGAACACCGGGGAGCTGTTTTTT. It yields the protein CASSYLQNTGELFF.

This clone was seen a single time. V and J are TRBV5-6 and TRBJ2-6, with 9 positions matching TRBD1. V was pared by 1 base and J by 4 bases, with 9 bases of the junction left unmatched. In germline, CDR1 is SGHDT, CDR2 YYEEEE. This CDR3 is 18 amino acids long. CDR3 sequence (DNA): TGTGCCAGCAGCTTGCGGGGACAGGGTATGAGGGGGGCCAACGTCCTGACTTTC. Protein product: CASSLRGQGMRGANVLTF.